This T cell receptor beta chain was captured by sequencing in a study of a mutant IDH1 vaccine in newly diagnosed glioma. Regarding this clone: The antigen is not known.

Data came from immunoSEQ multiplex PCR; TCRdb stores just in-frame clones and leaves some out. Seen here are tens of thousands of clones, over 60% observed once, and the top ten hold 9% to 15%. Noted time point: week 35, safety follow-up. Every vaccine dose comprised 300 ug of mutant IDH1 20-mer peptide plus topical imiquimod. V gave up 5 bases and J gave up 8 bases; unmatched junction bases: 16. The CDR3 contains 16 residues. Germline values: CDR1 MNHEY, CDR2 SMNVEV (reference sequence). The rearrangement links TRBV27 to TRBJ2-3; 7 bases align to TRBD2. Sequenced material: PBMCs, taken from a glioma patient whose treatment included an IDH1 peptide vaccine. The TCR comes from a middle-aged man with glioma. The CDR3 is CASSPGVAGPRSTQYF. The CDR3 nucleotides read TGTGCCAGCAGTCCCGGGGTAGCGGGCCCGCGTAGTACGCAGTATTTT.